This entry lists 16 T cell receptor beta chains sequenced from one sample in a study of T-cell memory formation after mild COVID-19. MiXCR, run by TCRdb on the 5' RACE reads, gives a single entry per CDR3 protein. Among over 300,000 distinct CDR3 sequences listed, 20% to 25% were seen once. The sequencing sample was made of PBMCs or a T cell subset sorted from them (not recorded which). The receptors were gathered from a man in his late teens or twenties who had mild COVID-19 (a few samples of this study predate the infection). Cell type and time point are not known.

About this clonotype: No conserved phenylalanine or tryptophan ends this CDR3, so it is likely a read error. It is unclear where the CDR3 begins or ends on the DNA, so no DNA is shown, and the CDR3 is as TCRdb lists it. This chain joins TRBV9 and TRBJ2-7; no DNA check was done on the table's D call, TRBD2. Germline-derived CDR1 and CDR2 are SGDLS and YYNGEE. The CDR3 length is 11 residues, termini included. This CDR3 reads CASSVGQPFMD.

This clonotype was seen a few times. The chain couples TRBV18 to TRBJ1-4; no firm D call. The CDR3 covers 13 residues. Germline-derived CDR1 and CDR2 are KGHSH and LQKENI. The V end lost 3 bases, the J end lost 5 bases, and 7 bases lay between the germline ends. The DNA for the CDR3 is TGTGCCAGCTCACCCGTCTCAAATGAAAAACTGTTTTTT. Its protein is CASSPVSNEKLFF. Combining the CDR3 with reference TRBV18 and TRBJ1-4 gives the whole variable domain NAGVMQNPRHLVRRRGQEARLRCSPMKGHSHVYWYRQLPEEGLKFMVYLQKENIIDESGMPKERFSAEFPKEGPSILRIQQVVRGDSAAYFCASSPVSNEKLFFGSGTQLSVL.

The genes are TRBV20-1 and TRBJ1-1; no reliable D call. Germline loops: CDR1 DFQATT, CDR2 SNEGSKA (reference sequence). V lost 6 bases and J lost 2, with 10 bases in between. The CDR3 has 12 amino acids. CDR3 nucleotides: TGCAGTGCCGAGGCTGCAAACACTGAAGCTTTCTTT. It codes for CSAEAANTEAFF.

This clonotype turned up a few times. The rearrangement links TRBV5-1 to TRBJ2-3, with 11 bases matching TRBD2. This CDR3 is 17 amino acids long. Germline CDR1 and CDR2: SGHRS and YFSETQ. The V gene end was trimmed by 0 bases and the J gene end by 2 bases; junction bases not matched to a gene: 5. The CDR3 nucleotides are TGCGCCAGCAGCTTGGCGACTAGCGGGGAGGACACAGATACGCAGTATTTT. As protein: CASSLATSGEDTDTQYF.

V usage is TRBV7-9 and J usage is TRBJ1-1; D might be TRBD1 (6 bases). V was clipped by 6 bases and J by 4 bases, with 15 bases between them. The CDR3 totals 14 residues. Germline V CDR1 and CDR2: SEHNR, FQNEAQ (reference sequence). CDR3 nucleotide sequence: TGTGCCAGCAGATTCCTACAGGGTGCCACTGAAGCTTTCTTT. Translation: CASRFLQGATEAFF.

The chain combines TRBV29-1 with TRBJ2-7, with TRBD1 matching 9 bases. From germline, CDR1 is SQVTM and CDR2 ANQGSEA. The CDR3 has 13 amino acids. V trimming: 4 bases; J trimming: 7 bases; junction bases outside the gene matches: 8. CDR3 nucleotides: TGCAGCGTTGGCACAGGGGGCCTAGGAGAGCAGTACTTC. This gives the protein CSVGTGGLGEQYF.

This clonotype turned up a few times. The CDR3 spells CASSGLLGQAANTGELFF. The CDR3 DNA is TGTGCCAGCAGTGGGCTATTGGGACAGGCCGCGAACACCGGGGAGCTGTTTTTT. The rearrangement joins TRBV6-2 or TRBV6-3 to TRBJ2-2; 8 nucleotides line up with TRBD1. The junction had 11 bases not matched to a gene; V was cut back by 5 bases and J by 0 bases. The germline gives CDR1 MNHEY, CDR2 SVGEGT. The CDR3 sequence is 18 residues long.

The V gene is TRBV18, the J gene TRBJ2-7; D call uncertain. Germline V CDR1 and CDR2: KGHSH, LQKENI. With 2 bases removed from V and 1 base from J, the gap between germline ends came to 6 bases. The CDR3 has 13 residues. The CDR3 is CASSPSGSYEQYV. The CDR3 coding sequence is TGTGCCAGCTCACCATCCGGGTCCTACGAGCAGTACGTC.

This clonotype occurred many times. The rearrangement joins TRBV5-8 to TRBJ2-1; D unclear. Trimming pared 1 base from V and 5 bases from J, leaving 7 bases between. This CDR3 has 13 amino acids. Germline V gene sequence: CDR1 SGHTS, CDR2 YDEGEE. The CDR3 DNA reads TGTGCCAGCAGCTTGTATGGGGACAATGAGCAGTTCTTC. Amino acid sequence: CASSLYGDNEQFF.

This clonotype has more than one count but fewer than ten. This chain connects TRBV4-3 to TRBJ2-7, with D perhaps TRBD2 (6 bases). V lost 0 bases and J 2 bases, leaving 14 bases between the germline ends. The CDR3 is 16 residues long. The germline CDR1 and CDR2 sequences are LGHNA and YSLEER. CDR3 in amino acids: CASSQDPFTGAYEQYF. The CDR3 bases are TGCGCCAGCAGCCAAGATCCGTTCACGGGGGCCTACGAGCAGTACTTC.

The DNA for the CDR3 is TGTGCCAGCAGCTTGGCTCAGGGTGTCCACGAGCAGTACTTC. This gives the protein CASSLAQGVHEQYF. The chain carries TRBV5-4 and TRBJ2-7; D may be TRBD1 (5 bases). The CDR3 contains 14 residues. Trimming took off 0 bases at V and 5 bases at J, with 12 bases between the two ends. Germline V lookup: CDR1 SGHNT, CDR2 YYREEE (reference sequence).

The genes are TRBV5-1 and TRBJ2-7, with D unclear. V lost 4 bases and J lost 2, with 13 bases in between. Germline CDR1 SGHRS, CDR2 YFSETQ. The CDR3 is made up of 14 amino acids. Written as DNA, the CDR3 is TGCGCCAGCAGCATTGCGTGGAACCCCTACGAGCAGTACGTC. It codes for CASSIAWNPYEQYV.

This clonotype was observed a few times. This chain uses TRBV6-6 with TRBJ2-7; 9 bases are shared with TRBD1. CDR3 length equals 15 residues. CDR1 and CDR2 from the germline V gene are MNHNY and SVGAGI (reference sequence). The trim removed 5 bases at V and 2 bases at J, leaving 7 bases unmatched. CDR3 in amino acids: CASSKEDRGAYEQYF. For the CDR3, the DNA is TGTGCCAGCAGTAAGGAGGACAGGGGAGCCTACGAGCAGTACTTC.

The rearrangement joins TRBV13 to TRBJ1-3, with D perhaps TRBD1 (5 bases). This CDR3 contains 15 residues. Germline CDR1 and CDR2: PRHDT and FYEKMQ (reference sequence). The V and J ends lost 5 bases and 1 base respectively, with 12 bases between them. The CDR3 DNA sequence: TGTGCCAGCAGCATCCAGGGTAGTTCTGGAAACACCATATATTTT. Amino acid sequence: CASSIQGSSGNTIYF. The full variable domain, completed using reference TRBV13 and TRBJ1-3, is AAGVIQSPRHLIKEKRETATLKCYPIPRHDTVYWYQQGPGQDPQFLISFYEKMQSDKGSIPDRFSAQQFSDYHSELNMSSLELGDSALYFCASSIQGSSGNTIYFGEGSWLTVV.

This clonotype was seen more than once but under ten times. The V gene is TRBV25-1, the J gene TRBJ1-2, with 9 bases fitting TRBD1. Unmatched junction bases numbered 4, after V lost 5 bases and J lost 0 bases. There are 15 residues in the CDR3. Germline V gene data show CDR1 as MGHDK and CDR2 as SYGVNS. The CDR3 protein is CASSRWTGANYGYTF. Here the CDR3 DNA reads TGTGCCAGCAGTCGCTGGACAGGGGCTAACTATGGCTACACCTTC.

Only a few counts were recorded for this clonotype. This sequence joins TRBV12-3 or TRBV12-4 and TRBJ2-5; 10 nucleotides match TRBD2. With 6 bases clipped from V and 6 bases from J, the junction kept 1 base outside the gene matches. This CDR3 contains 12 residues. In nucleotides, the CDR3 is TGTGCCAGCAGGGGACTAGCGCAGACCCAGTACTTC. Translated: CASRGLAQTQYF.